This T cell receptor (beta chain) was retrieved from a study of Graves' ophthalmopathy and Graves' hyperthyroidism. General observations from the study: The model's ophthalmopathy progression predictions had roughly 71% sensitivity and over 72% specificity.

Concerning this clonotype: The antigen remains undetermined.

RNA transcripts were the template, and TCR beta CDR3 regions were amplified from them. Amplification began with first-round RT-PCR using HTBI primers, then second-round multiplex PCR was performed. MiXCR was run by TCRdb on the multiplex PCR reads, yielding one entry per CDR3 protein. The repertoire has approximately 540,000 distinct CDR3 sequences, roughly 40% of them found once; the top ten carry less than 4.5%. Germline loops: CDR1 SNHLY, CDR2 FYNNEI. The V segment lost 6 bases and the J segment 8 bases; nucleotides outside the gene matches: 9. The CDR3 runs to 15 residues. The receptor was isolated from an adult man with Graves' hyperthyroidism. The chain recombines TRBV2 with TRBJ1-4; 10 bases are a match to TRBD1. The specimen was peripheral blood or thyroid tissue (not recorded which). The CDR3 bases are TGTGCCAGCAGCGAGGACAGGGGGGTGGTGGAAAAACTGTTTTTT. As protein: CASSEDRGVVEKLFF. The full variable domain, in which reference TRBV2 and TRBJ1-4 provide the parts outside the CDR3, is EPEVTQTPSHQVTQMGQEVILRCVPISNHLYFYWYRQILGQKVEFLVSFYNNEISEKSEIFDDQFSVERPDGSNFTLKIRSTKLEDSAMYFCASSEDRGVVEKLFFGSGTQLSVL.